The T cell receptor (beta chain) described here comes from a study of identical twins. About this clonotype: The antigen remains undetermined.

The CDR3 covers 15 residues. Germline CDR1 is DFQATT and CDR2 is SNEGSKA (reference sequence). The germline V and J ends were trimmed by 5 bases and 2 bases, with 16 bases remaining between them. Each CDR3 protein is one row after TCRdb ran MiXCR on the 5' RACE reads. The sample lists 510,000 or so distinct CDR3 sequences, 13% to 15% occurring once. Study observations and caveats: Whereas memory repertoires showed no such difference, abundant cord blood beta clonotypes carried fewer insertions. Surplus twin overlap in beta out-of-frame sequences was less pronounced. It was out-of-frame TCR alpha sharing in monozygotic twins that models underestimated. Conclusions leaned on cross-sectional statistical analysis and did not track the same donors over time.

This same sample was also part of a study on yellow fever vaccine responses in identical twins.

Sequencing used CD4+ T cells sorted from blood. This receptor was identified in a woman aged 18-29 years in good health. This chain uses TRBV20-1 with TRBJ2-1; D is possibly TRBD1 (6 bases). CDR3 in DNA: TGCAGTGCTCGAAACCTAGGGGGAGCCTACAATGAGCAGTTCTTC. Its translation: CSARNLGGAYNEQFF.